This TCR beta chain is drawn from a study of blood T cell repertoires in COVID-19 (TCRdb year 2020). Turning to the overall study: Collaborator samples came from the United States, Italy and Spain and covered acute and convalescent phases of COVID-19. The material from the prospective study consisted of cDNA or gDNA derived from T cells, B-cell-depleted T cells, or PBMCs. The dataset comprised deeply sampled blood TCRbeta repertoires from subjects exposed to, actively infected with, or recovered from COVID-19. The repertoires were made available in a free public database intended to serve as a resource for research on the immune response to SARS-CoV-2. The samples were drawn from the first 160 participants of the ongoing ImmuneRACE study and from under 1,500 subjects provided by 6 global collaborators. The sample metadata nearly always contained a de-identified subject ID, COVID-19 status, age in years and sex. Where available, HLA class I and class II types were obtained from metadata supplied by the sample provider rather than from assay-based typing.

Overall study outcomes, separate from this receptor: The quantity of clinical and demographic metadata differed by source and by participant and was supplied without curation.

The immunoSEQ Assay, a bias-controlled multiplex PCR, was used to amplify TCRbeta CDR3 regions from genomic DNA. The original pipeline was this. The number of nucleated cells in each sample was estimated by amplification of reference gene primers within the assay. Sequence reads were collapsed and filtered to measure the absolute abundance of every unique TCRbeta CDR3 rearrangement. For each sample, productive Simpson clonality was calculated as the square root of Simpson's diversity index over productive rearrangements. Entries here come from immuneACCESS through TCRdb and include only in-frame sequences with V and J called. Some clones fail to appear in such tables; in the studies checked, an unresolved V gene covers under half of the shortfall, and the cause of the remainder is unknown. That table is the source of V, J and clone size, and D and trimming were worked out from the DNA. The sample profile shows 250,000 to 350,000 clones; roughly 88% of them were found once. The top ten clones comprise 3% of the sample.

Of note for this clone: Its antigen is currently not known. One base away there is no much larger clone; base qualities are not given.

Its CDR3 holds 15 amino acids, cysteine through phenylalanine. Just CDR3 DNA is preserved here, 45 bases in frame from base 1. V loses 0 bases at its end and J loses 2 bases; junction bases beyond the gene matches: 3. CDR1 and CDR2, looked up from the germline V gene, are KGHSH and LQKENI. The collaborating institutions used their own protocols to collect whole blood in K2EDTA tubes. For TCRbeta analysis, collaborators shipped samples as frozen whole blood, isolated PBMCs, or DNA extracted from either of those sample types. The source material was peripheral blood. Recombination joined TRBV18 with TRBJ1-2, with 7 bases aligning to TRBD1. This clonotype originated in a young woman with active or convalescent COVID-19. The nucleotides are TGTGCCAGCTCACCACCGCTGGGACAGAACTATGGCTACACCTTC. This codes for CASSPPLGQNYGYTF.